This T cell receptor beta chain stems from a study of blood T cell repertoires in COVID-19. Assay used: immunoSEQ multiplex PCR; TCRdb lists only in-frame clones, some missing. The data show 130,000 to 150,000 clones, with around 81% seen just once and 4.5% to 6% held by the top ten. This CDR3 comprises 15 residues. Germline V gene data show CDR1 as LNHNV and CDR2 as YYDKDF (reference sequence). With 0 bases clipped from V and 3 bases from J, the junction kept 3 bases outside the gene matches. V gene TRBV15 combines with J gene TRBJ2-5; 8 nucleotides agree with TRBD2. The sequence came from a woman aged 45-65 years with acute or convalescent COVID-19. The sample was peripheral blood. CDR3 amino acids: CATSRDSGVEETQYF. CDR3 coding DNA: TGTGCCACCAGCAGAGATAGCGGGGTGGAAGAGACCCAGTACTTC.